This TCR beta chain is from a study of T cells in Graves' hyperthyroidism and ophthalmopathy. Based on clinical symptoms, serum thyroxine and TRAb, thyroid ultrasound and orbital computed tomography, diagnoses were reached. The CDR3 consists of 13 residues. Germline CDR1 is GTSNPN and CDR2 is SVGIG (reference sequence). V gave up 5 bases and J gave up 0 bases, with 10 bases separating them. Amplification of TCR beta CDR3 regions used RNA as the template. An initial round of RT-PCR targeting the TCR CDR3 relied on the HTBI primer set. TCRdb called the multiplex PCR reads again in MiXCR, with one record for every CDR3 protein. In the table there are roughly 740,000 distinct CDR3 sequences, over 15% of which are singletons. There are many counts of this clonotype.

Material for sequencing was blood. The chain recombines TRBV30 with TRBJ1-1, with D hard to call. This clonotype was sampled from a young man with Graves' hyperthyroidism. The CDR3 coding sequence is TGTGCCTGGGAGGACTTCTTGAACACTGAAGCTTTCTTT. It is translated as CAWEDFLNTEAFF. The full variable domain, with the rest looked up from reference TRBV30 and TRBJ1-1, is SQTIHQWPATLVQPVGSPLSLECTVEGTSNPNLYWYRQAAGRGLQLLFYSVGIGQISSEVPQNLSASRPQDRQFILSSKKLLLSDSGFYLCAWEDFLNTEAFFGQGTRLTVV.